Shown below are 21 T cell receptor beta chains from a single sample sequenced in a study of T-cell reconstitution after alpha-beta-depleted transplantation in children. Library preparation (for TCRbeta) was performed with unique molecular identifiers. TCRdb reprocessed the PCR reads via MiXCR and lists one record per CDR3 protein. The table records about 300,000 distinct CDR3 sequences, roughly a tenth of them present only once. The material sequenced was PBMCs, taken before TCRalphabeta/CD19-depleted stem cell transplant. All receptors derive from a boy in the first two years of life with acute myeloid leukemia, due to receive a stem cell transplant.

The sample holds a few counts of this clonotype. The V gene is TRBV7-2, the J gene TRBJ1-6; D call uncertain. From germline, CDR1 is SGHTA and CDR2 FQGNSA. This CDR3 is 16 amino acids long. Trimming stripped 5 bases from V and 2 bases from J, with 13 bases between. In DNA form, the CDR3 reads TGTGCCAGCAGCCTAAGGGCAGCCCCCTATAATTCACCCCTCCACTTT. It specifies CASSLRAAPYNSPLHF.

This chain links TRBV6-5 with TRBJ2-7; TRBD1 aligns across 10 bases. CDR1 is MNHEY, CDR2 SVGAGI, per germline. V shed 5 bases, J shed 3 bases, and the junction held 4 bases outside the gene matches. CDR3 size: 14 residues. For the CDR3, the DNA is TGTGCCAGCAGTCAATGGACAGGGGGCTACGAGCAGTACTTC. Its translation is CASSQWTGGYEQYF.

The chain couples TRBV28 to TRBJ2-6; possibly TRBD2 for D (6 bases). Germline V CDR1 and CDR2: MDHEN, SYDVKM. Deletions cut 8 bases from V and 1 base from J, with 21 bases between. The CDR3 sequence is 18 residues long. CDR3 sequence: CASSGLQDPSSGANVLTF. In nucleotides, the CDR3 is TGTGCCAGCTCGGGACTCCAGGATCCATCTTCTGGGGCCAACGTCCTGACTTTC.

This clonotype was recorded many times. The gene calls are TRBV5-5 and TRBJ2-1; 9 bases match TRBD2. The CDR3 totals 15 residues. Germline CDR1 SGHKS, CDR2 YYEKEE (reference sequence). With V trimmed by 3 bases and J by 5 bases, 6 bases remained unmatched. CDR3 nucleotides: TGTGCCAGCAGCTCCCGGACTAGCGCTGACAATGAGCAGTTCTTC. Translation gives CASSSRTSADNEQFF.

This clonotype was observed at least ten times. The chain has TRBV4-3 and TRBJ2-7, with 9 bases identical to TRBD1. After removal of 1 base from V and 6 bases from J, the junction contained 13 bases not matched to a gene. CDR3 length equals 17 residues. Per germline, CDR1 LGHNA and CDR2 YSLEER. DNA for the CDR3: TGCGCCAGCAGCCAAGTCCCGGGACAGGGACGGAGAGGCGAGCAGTACTTC. Encoded protein: CASSQVPGQGRRGEQYF.

The chain uses TRBV7-9 and TRBJ1-2, with D maybe TRBD1 (5 bases). This CDR3 has 11 residues. V was trimmed by 10 bases and J by 5 bases, leaving 11 bases between them. The germline V gene has CDR1 SEHNR and CDR2 FQNEAQ (reference sequence). This chain's CDR3 is CAIYDSYGYTF. Written as DNA, the CDR3 is TGTGCCATATACGACAGTTATGGCTACACCTTC.

This rearrangement joins TRBV28 to TRBJ2-3; 12 nucleotides match TRBD1. Germline trimming cut 6 bases from V and 4 bases from J; bases unmatched to any gene: 14. CDR1 is MDHEN and CDR2 is SYDVKM in the germline V gene. The CDR3 totals 18 residues. The CDR3 loop reads CASSPDKGTGGSPDTQYF. The CDR3 DNA is TGTGCCAGCAGCCCTGATAAAGGGACAGGGGGCTCCCCAGATACGCAGTATTTT.

This chain uses TRBV7-8 with TRBJ1-4; no firm D call. The CDR3 consists of 16 residues. Trimming left V 5 bases short and J 5 bases short, with 18 bases between. Per the germline V gene, CDR1 is SGHVS and CDR2 is FQNEAQ. CDR3 sequence (DNA): TGTGCCAGCAGCATACGAGTCGGACCCAGGAATGAAAAACTGTTTTTT. It yields the protein CASSIRVGPRNEKLFF.

This clonotype occurred many times. The chain has TRBV11-1 and TRBJ2-2; D is possibly TRBD1 (5 bases). Trimming removed 3 bases at V and 2 bases at J, with 13 bases between. This CDR3 contains 16 residues. Germline CDR1 and CDR2: SGHAT and FQDESV (reference sequence). The CDR3 protein is CASSFKGQGNTGELFF. The CDR3 DNA is TGTGCCAGCAGCTTCAAGGGCCAGGGAAACACCGGGGAGCTGTTTTTT.

This clonotype was detected many times. The chain carries TRBV29-1 and TRBJ1-2, with D possibly TRBD1 on 5 matching bases. V was clipped by 4 bases and J by 3 bases, with 9 bases between them. This CDR3 has 12 residues. Germline lookup yields CDR1 SQVTM and CDR2 ANQGSEA. DNA of the CDR3: TGCAGCGTTGGGGAGACAGACTATGGCTACACCTTC. Residues: CSVGETDYGYTF.

This clonotype was detected a few times. The CDR3 DNA reads as TGTGCCAGCAGCTTAGGGCAGAGCTACACCTTC. It encodes CASSLGQSYTF. The chain couples TRBV25-1 to TRBJ1-2, with unresolved D. Germline V gene lookup returns CDR1 MGHDK and CDR2 SYGVNS. V was shortened by 6 bases and J by 9 bases, with 11 bases between the two germline ends. The CDR3 extends over 11 amino acids.

The chain links TRBV12-3 or TRBV12-4 to TRBJ2-7; tentatively, D is TRBD1 (6 bases). The V end was cut by 5 bases, the J end by 0 bases, with 17 bases between. This CDR3 has 16 amino acids. CDR3 amino acids: CASSPFGGGSSYEQYF. In DNA, the CDR3 is TGTGCCAGCAGTCCCTTTGGTGGGGGCAGCTCCTACGAGCAGTACTTC.

The sample holds many counts of this clonotype. The chain combines TRBV5-1 with TRBJ2-3, with TRBD2 identical over 8 bases. The V and J ends lost 1 base and 5 bases, in that order; junction bases with no gene match: 9. Germline CDR1 reads SGHRS; CDR2 reads YFSETQ. The CDR3 runs to 16 residues. The CDR3, as DNA: TGCGCCAGCAGCTTGCAGAGCGGGGGAAGGATAGATACGCAGTATTTT. As protein: CASSLQSGGRIDTQYF.

This clonotype was seen a few times. The CDR3 reads CSATSTGNTEAFF. The DNA for the CDR3 is TGCAGTGCCACGTCGACAGGGAACACTGAAGCTTTCTTT. This chain links TRBV20-1 with TRBJ1-1; the D gene is possibly TRBD1 (6 bases). This CDR3 is built from 13 residues. Trimming cost V 6 bases and J 1 base, with 12 bases left between them. Germline CDR1 and CDR2: DFQATT and SNEGSKA (reference sequence).

This clonotype was counted at least ten times. The rearrangement joins TRBV27 to TRBJ1-5, with 8 bases lining up with TRBD1. CDR3 length equals 15 residues. V trimming: 0 bases; J trimming: 6 bases; junction bases outside the gene matches: 4. Germline CDR1 and CDR2: MNHEY and SMNVEV (reference sequence). The CDR3 spells CASSLSAQGAQPQHF. In nucleotides, the CDR3 is TGTGCCAGCAGTTTATCGGCTCAGGGGGCTCAGCCCCAGCATTTT.

The sample holds a few counts of this clonotype. The rearrangement links TRBV7-3 to TRBJ2-2; tentatively, D is TRBD2 (5 bases). This CDR3 contains 16 residues. The ends were cut back, 5 bases at V and 1 base at J, with 14 bases in the middle. Germline V gives CDR1 SGHTA, CDR2 FQGTGA. The CDR3 DNA sequence: TGTGCCAGCAGCGGAGGAGGCTACATGAACACCGGGGAGCTGTTTTTT. Amino acid sequence: CASSGGGYMNTGELFF.

This clonotype came up a few times. V gene TRBV9 combines with J gene TRBJ1-5; D gene ambiguous. Germline assignment: CDR1 SGDLS and CDR2 YYNGEE. The length of the CDR3 is 15 residues. Trimming removed 0 bases from V and 3 bases from J, with 10 bases in between. CDR3 protein: CASSVGYDTNQPQHF. In DNA, the CDR3 is TGTGCCAGCAGCGTAGGGTACGACACCAATCAGCCCCAGCATTTT.

This clonotype was counted at least ten times. The chain has TRBV5-1 and TRBJ2-5; the match to TRBD2 covers 15 bases. CDR1 and CDR2 from the germline V gene are SGHRS and YFSETQ. This CDR3 region has 20 residues. V lost 2 bases to trimming and J lost 3 bases; unmatched junction nucleotides: 14. CDR3: CASSFRGLAGGPTGEETQYF. The CDR3 coding sequence is TGCGCCAGCAGCTTCCGCGGACTAGCGGGGGGGCCCACCGGGGAAGAGACCCAGTACTTC.

V gene TRBV7-9 combines with J gene TRBJ1-1; the match to TRBD1 covers 7 bases. CDR1 SEHNR and CDR2 FQNEAQ come from the germline V gene (reference sequence). This CDR3 contains 14 residues. V shed 3 bases and J 8 bases; nucleotides not matched to a gene: 9. The CDR3 coding sequence is TGTGCCAGCAGCTTGCAGGGGGGCCATCTGGAAGCTTTCTTT. Translating gives CASSLQGGHLEAFF.

This clonotype was observed a handful of times. The chain is built from TRBV27 and TRBJ2-5; weak D call: TRBD1 (5 bases). The CDR3 contains 13 residues. The V gene's germline CDR1 is MNHEY and CDR2 SMNVEV (reference sequence). Trimming cost V 6 bases and J 3 bases, with 11 bases left between them. The CDR3 protein is CASSAEGEETQYF. CDR3 DNA: TGTGCCAGCAGCGCCGAAGGGGAAGAGACCCAGTACTTC.

The sample holds many counts of this clonotype. The chain links TRBV7-2 to TRBJ2-7, with D tentatively TRBD2 (7 bases). The germline gives CDR1 SGHTA, CDR2 FQGNSA. V lost 0 bases and J lost 6, with 9 bases in between. CDR3 length: 13 residues. The CDR3 sequence: CASSLAGGLEQYF. CDR3 in DNA: TGTGCCAGCAGCTTAGCGGGGGGGCTCGAGCAGTACTTC.